These T cell receptor beta chains were read from a single sample in a study of blood T cells in healthy people across ages. TCRdb processed the 5' RACE reads anew with MiXCR; each CDR3 protein has one entry. The sample lists about a million distinct CDR3 sequences, around 54% occurring once. The material sequenced was blood. The source is a woman aged 55-69 years in good health. CDR3s include the opening cysteine and the closing phenylalanine or tryptophan. D genes are given only for firm matches. Not all rows give a size; the values are once, few, many and, for expanded clones, a class.

clone_size,j_call,cdr3_length,v_call,d_call,cdr3_aa,cdr3_nt
NA,TRBJ2-1,15,TRBV7-8,NA,CASSLGVLTYNEQFF,TGTGCCAGCAGCCTGGGGGTATTGACCTACAATGAGCAGTTTTTC
many,TRBJ2-4,14,TRBV12-3/TRBV12-4,NA,CASKIGSAKNIQYF,TGTGCCAGCAAGATCGGCTCGGCCAAAAACATTCAGTACTTC
NA,TRBJ1-1,13,TRBV9,NA,CASSVRTSTEAFF,TGTGCCAGCAGCGTAAGGACAAGTACTGAAGCTTTCTTT
NA,TRBJ2-3,14,TRBV6-1,NA,CASSEGAIQDTQYF,TGTGCCAGCAGTGAAGGGGCGATCCAGGATACGCAGTATTTT
NA,TRBJ2-5,23,TRBV4-2,TRBD2,CASSQERGTSGRAHRGKEETQYF,TGTGCCAGCAGCCAAGAAAGAGGGACTAGCGGGAGGGCCCATCGAGGTAAAGAAGAGACCCAGTACTTC
few,TRBJ1-2,13,TRBV6-5,NA,CASSYLGGYGYTF,TGTGCCAGCAGTTATTTGGGGGGCTATGGCTACACCTTC
NA,TRBJ2-1,15,TRBV20-1,TRBD1,CSARHPTGGSYEQFF,TGCAGTGCTAGACATCCGACAGGGGGCAGTTATGAGCAGTTCTTC
NA,TRBJ2-7,18,TRBV6-5,TRBD1,CASSYKGNPGQVAYEQYF,TGTGCCAGCAGTTACAAAGGAAACCCGGGACAGGTCGCCTACGAGCAGTACTTC
NA,TRBJ2-6,13,TRBV12-3/TRBV12-4,TRBD1,CASSCTGQDVLTF,TGTGCCAGCAGTTGCACCGGACAGGACGTCCTGACTTTC
NA,TRBJ1-6,17,TRBV20-1,NA,CSALPSVGSLYNSPLHF,TGCAGTGCTCTGCCTTCCGTGGGCAGCCTATATAATTCACCCCTCCACTTT
NA,TRBJ1-1,14,TRBV14,NA,CASTLVGTNTEAFF,TGTGCCAGCACCCTAGTTGGCACAAACACTGAAGCTTTCTTT
many,TRBJ2-5,12,TRBV7-2,TRBD2,CASQGAGETQYF,TGTGCCAGCCAAGGAGCGGGGGAGACCCAGTACTTC
few,TRBJ2-3,15,TRBV12-3/TRBV12-4,NA,CASSWGGGSTDTQYF,TGTGCCAGCAGCTGGGGTGGCGGGAGCACAGATACGCAGTATTTT
once,TRBJ2-3,16,TRBV6-1,TRBD1,CASSRRAGQGDNTQYF,TGTGCCAGCAGTAGAAGAGCGGGACAGGGAGATAATACGCAGTATTTT
NA,TRBJ2-7,14,TRBV11-2,NA,CASSLEAVSYGQYF,TGTGCCAGCAGCTTAGAAGCCGTGTCCTACGGGCAGTACTTC
NA,TRBJ2-1,18,TRBV6-1,TRBD2,CASSQAMLRLAGTNEQFF,TGTGCCAGCAGCCAGGCTATGTTGCGACTAGCGGGGACCAATGAGCAGTTCTTC
NA,TRBJ2-5,15,TRBV25-1,NA,CASSEWLREGGTQYF,TGTGCCAGCAGTGAATGGCTCAGAGAGGGGGGGACCCAGTACTTC
many,TRBJ2-3,14,TRBV2,TRBD2,CATNLAGGPDTQYF,TGTGCCACTAACCTAGCGGGAGGCCCAGATACGCAGTATTTT
NA,TRBJ2-6,15,TRBV29-1,NA,CSVGQGITGANVPTF,NA
NA,TRBJ2-2,15,TRBV10-3,NA,CAISGGGSNTGELFF,TGTGCCATCAGTGGGGGGGGCTCTAACACCGGGGAGCTGTTTTTT
NA,TRBJ1-2,15,TRBV5-5,TRBD1,CASSPRTGVSYGYTF,TGTGCCAGCAGCCCGCGGACAGGGGTGAGCTATGGCTACACCTTC
NA,TRBJ1-5,17,TRBV4-1,TRBD1,CASSQDHRTGVNQPQHF,TGCGCCAGCAGCCAAGATCACCGGACAGGGGTCAATCAGCCCCAGCATTTT
NA,TRBJ1-5,13,TRBV3-1,NA,CASSQSLHQPQHF,TGTGCCAGCAGCCAGTCCCTTCATCAGCCCCAGCATTTT
few,TRBJ2-7,14,TRBV4-3,TRBD1,CASSQTTGEYEQYF,TGCGCCAGCAGCCAAACCACAGGGGAATACGAGCAGTACTTC
NA,TRBJ2-7,15,TRBV5-1,TRBD1,CASSPTKTDRDEQYF,TGCGCCAGCAGCCCTACTAAAACCGACAGGGACGAGCAGTACTTC
NA,TRBJ2-5,16,TRBV5-1,NA,CASSLAGRQNQETQYF,TGCGCCAGCAGCTTGGCCGGTAGACAGAATCAAGAGACCCAGTACTTC
many,TRBJ2-3,20,TRBV3-1,TRBD2,CASSQRSGRAGLPSTDTQYF,TGTGCCAGCAGCCAAAGGAGCGGGAGGGCCGGACTTCCTAGCACAGATACGCAGTATTTT
few,TRBJ2-7,15,TRBV7-2,TRBD2,CASSGGLAATYEQYF,TGTGCCAGCAGCGGCGGACTAGCGGCGACCTACGAGCAGTACTTC
NA,TRBJ2-2,17,TRBV4-1,NA,CASSQDRGRSNTGELFF,TGCGCCAGCAGCCAAGATCGGGGCAGGTCGAACACCGGGGAGCTGTTTTTT
NA,TRBJ2-1,16,TRBV4-1,NA,CASSLASRPSYNEQFF,TGCGCCAGCAGCCTTGCTTCCCGACCTTCCTACAATGAGCAGTTCTTC
NA,TRBJ2-1,14,TRBV7-2,NA,CASGGGLTYNEQFF,TGTGCCAGCGGGGGGGGGCTAACGTACAATGAGCAGTTCTTC
few,TRBJ2-7,13,TRBV2,NA,CASSRDQESEQYF,TGTGCCAGCTCCCGGGACCAAGAGTCCGAGCAGTACTTC
few,TRBJ2-4,15,TRBV6-2/TRBV6-3,TRBD1,CASRLTGDYRNIQYF,TGTGCCAGCAGGTTGACAGGGGATTATAGAAACATTCAGTACTTC
NA,TRBJ2-3,15,TRBV28,NA,CASSFQGVGTDTQYF,TGTGCCAGCAGTTTCCAAGGGGTCGGTACAGATACGCAGTATTTT
NA,TRBJ2-7,17,TRBV4-2,NA,CASSQLTNGSLSYEQYF,TGTGCCAGCAGCCAATTGACTAACGGGAGCTTATCCTACGAGCAGTACTTC
NA,TRBJ2-7,11,TRBV6-5,TRBD2,CASGRDYEQYF,TGTGCCTCAGGGAGGGACTACGAGCAGTACTTC
NA,TRBJ2-1,16,TRBV20-1,TRBD2,CSAIKAGVASYNEQFF,TGCAGTGCTATCAAAGCGGGAGTGGCCTCCTACAATGAGCAGTTCTTC
few,TRBJ2-5,13,TRBV4-1,NA,CASSQVPSETQYF,TGCGCCAGCAGCCAAGTCCCCTCGGAGACCCAGTACTTC
once,TRBJ2-1,19,TRBV29-1,NA,CSVGRRDVTTRNSYNEQFF,TGCAGCGTTGGAAGGCGGGACGTCACTACTAGGAACTCCTACAATGAGCAGTTCTTC
many,TRBJ2-1,13,TRBV7-9,TRBD2,CASSLAGGNEQFF,TGTGCCAGCAGCTTAGCGGGAGGGAATGAGCAGTTCTTC
NA,TRBJ1-4,13,TRBV6-1,NA,CASGWGHNEKLFF,TGTGCCAGCGGGTGGGGTCATAATGAAAAACTGTTTTTT
NA,TRBJ2-7,14,TRBV12-3/TRBV12-4,TRBD1,CASSFAGGFYEQYF,TGTGCCAGCAGTTTTGCAGGGGGCTTCTACGAGCAGTACTTC
few,TRBJ2-4,17,TRBV4-2,NA,CASSQMRGGAIGNIQYF,TGTGCCAGCAGCCAAATGAGAGGGGGGGCCATTGGAAACATTCAGTACTTC
once,TRBJ2-1,17,TRBV28,NA,CASSSPGGGGPYNEQFF,TGTGCCAGCAGTTCCCCAGGTGGGGGGGGCCCGTACAATGAGCAGTTCTTC